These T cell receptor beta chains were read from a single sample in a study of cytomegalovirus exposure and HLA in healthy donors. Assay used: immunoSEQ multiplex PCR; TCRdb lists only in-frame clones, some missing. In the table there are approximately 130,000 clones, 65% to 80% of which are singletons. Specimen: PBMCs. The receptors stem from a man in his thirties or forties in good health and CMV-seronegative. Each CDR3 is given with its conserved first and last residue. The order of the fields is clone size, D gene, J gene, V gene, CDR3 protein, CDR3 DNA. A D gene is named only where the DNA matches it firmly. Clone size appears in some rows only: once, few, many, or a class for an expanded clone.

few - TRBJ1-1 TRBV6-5 CASSLGHNTEAFF TGTGCCAGCAGCCTGGGCCATAACACTGAAGCTTTCTTT
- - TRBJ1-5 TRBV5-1 CASSLVGGSNQPQHF TGCGCCAGCAGCTTGGTCGGGGGGAGCAATCAGCCCCAGCATTTT
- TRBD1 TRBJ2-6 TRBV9 CASSVADRGASGANVLTF TGTGCCAGCAGCGTAGCGGACAGGGGGGCCTCTGGGGCCAACGTCCTGACTTTC
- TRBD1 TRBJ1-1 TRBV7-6 CASSPKGTGNTEAFF TGTGCCAGCAGCCCAAAAGGGACAGGGAACACTGAAGCTTTCTTT
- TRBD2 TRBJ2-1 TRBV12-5 CASLAEPHNEQFF TGTGCTAGTCTAGCGGAGCCCCACAATGAGCAGTTCTTC
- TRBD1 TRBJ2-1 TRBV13 CASSLDRGQYNEQFF TGTGCCAGCAGCTTAGACAGGGGGCAGTACAATGAGCAGTTCTTC
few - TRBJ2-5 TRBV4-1 CASSHVAGWRRETQYF TGCGCCAGCAGCCACGTAGCCGGTTGGAGGCGAGAGACCCAGTACTTC
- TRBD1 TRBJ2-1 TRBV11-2 CASSPTGGNEQFF TGTGCCAGCAGCCCGACAGGGGGCAATGAGCAGTTCTTC
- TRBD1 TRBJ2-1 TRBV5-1 CASSRQGQSSYNEQFF TGCGCCAGCAGTCGACAGGGGCAGAGCTCCTACAATGAGCAGTTCTTC
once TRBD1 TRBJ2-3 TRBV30 CALDRVGADTQYF TGTGCCTTGGACAGGGTGGGAGCAGATACGCAGTATTTT
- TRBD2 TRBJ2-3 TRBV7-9 CASSSLLAGGITDTQYF TGTGCCAGCAGCTCCTTACTAGCGGGGGGTATCACAGATACGCAGTATTTT
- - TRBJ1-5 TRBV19 CASSFTAGGNQPQHF TGTGCCAGTAGTTTTACGGCAGGGGGCAATCAGCCCCAGCATTTT
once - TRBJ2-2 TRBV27 CASRYGQLDTGELFF TGTGCCAGCAGATACGGACAGTTAGACACCGGGGAGCTGTTTTTT
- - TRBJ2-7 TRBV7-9 CASSLGEYEQYF TGTGCCAGCAGCTTAGGGGAGTACGAGCAGTACTTC
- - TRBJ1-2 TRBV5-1 CASSLAQGRLGYTF TGCGCCAGCAGCTTGGCACAGGGCCGCCTGGGCTACACCTTC
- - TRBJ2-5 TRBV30 CAWSGAGRRQETQYF TGTGCCTGGAGTGGGGCCGGCCGGAGGCAAGAGACCCAGTACTTC
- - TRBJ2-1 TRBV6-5 CASTLGQKYNEQFF TGTGCCAGCACCCTTGGACAGAAATACAATGAGCAGTTCTTC
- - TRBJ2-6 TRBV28 CASSVRGSGANVLTF TGTGCCAGCAGCGTACGGGGCTCTGGGGCCAACGTCCTGACTTTC
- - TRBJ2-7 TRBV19 CASSIYPSGSGASEQYF TGTGCCAGTAGTATATATCCCTCCGGGTCAGGGGCAAGCGAGCAGTACTTC
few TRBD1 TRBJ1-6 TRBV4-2 CASSPAKTGASSPLHF TGTGCCAGCAGCCCAGCTAAAACAGGGGCAAGTTCACCCCTCCACTTT
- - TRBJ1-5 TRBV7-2 CASSRGGAVNQPQHF TGTGCCAGCAGCCGGGGAGGGGCGGTCAATCAGCCCCAGCATTTT
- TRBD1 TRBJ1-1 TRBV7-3 CASSQTSGGTEAFF TGTGCCAGCAGTCAAACCTCAGGGGGCACTGAAGCTTTCTTT
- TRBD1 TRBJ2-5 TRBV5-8 CAGTGVGPGRIHLATQYF TGTGCCGGGACAGGGGTTGGTCCGGGACGAATCCACTTAGCGACCCAGTACTTC
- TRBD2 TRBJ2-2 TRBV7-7 CASSPRLAGLTGELFF TGTGCCAGCAGCCCCCGACTAGCGGGATTAACCGGGGAGCTGTTTTTT
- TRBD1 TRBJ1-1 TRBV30 CAQGQRMNTEAFF TGTGCCCAGGGACAGCGTATGAACACTGAAGCTTTCTTT
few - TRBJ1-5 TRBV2 CASKRVGASNQPQHF TGTGCCAGCAAACGAGTAGGGGCCAGCAATCAGCCCCAGCATTTT
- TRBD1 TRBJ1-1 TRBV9 CASSAGDRGGTEAFF TGTGCCAGCAGCGCCGGGGACAGGGGGGGGACTGAAGCTTTCTTT
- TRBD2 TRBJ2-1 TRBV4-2 CASSQDSGGAYNEQFF TGTGCCAGCAGCCAAGATAGCGGGGGGGCCTACAATGAGCAGTTCTTC